Described below is a single T cell receptor beta chain sequence and its context. The target antigen is unknown. The CDR3 is 12 amino acids. Germline CDR1 and CDR2: GTSNPN and SVGIG (reference sequence). With 2 bases removed from V and 10 bases from J, the gap between germline ends came to 12 bases. The study ran its PCR with 60 Vbeta and 13 Jbeta primers. The assay was immunoSEQ multiplex PCR, and TCRdb's table has in-frame clones only and misses some. Here the sample spans some 190,000 clones, approximately 80% being singletons. The sample belongs to a study of cytomegalovirus exposure and HLA in healthy donors. Overall study results and limits: TCR beta V- and J-gene trimming was later associated with a missense DCLRE1C variant. Analyzed later, most CMV-associated TCR beta chains appeared HLA-restricted.

V and J are TRBV30 and TRBJ2-1, with D perhaps matching TRBD1 (7 bases). Sample: PBMCs. This sequence was found in a woman aged 25 to 39 in good health and CMV-seropositive. The CDR3 protein is CAWSRRGREQFF. Here the CDR3 DNA reads TGTGCCTGGAGTCGGAGGGGGCGGGAGCAGTTCTTC.